These 30 T cell receptor beta chains were sequenced from one sample in a study of cytotoxic CD8 clonotypes in ibrutinib-treated CLL. This table comes from immunoSEQ multiplex PCR, and its TCRdb copy is limited to in-frame clones, with some not included. The sample shows 130,000 or so clones, 77% of them seen only once. The sequences come from PBMCs, collected after 12 months of ibrutinib treatment. All receptors derive from a human donor with chronic lymphocytic leukemia.

This chain uses TRBV9 with TRBJ2-1; 7 nucleotides agree with TRBD1. V shed 4 bases, J shed 0 bases, and the junction held 7 bases outside the gene matches. Germline V gives CDR1 SGDLS, CDR2 YYNGEE. The CDR3 runs to 16 residues. CDR3 sequence reads: CASSQRQGISYNEQFF. The CDR3 region has the DNA TGTGCCAGCAGCCAACGACAGGGCATCTCCTACAATGAGCAGTTCTTC.

The V gene is TRBV11-2, the J gene TRBJ2-1; 13 bases map to TRBD2. V shed 4 bases and J 10 bases; nucleotides not matched to a gene: 10. This CDR3 region has 16 residues. Germline lookup yields CDR1 SGHAT and CDR2 FQNNGV. CDR3 sequence: CASSSGTSGTSKEQFF. CDR3 DNA sequence: TGTGCCAGCAGCTCCGGGACTAGCGGGACCTCAAAGGAGCAGTTCTTC. The full variable domain, its missing parts supplied by reference TRBV11-2 and TRBJ2-1, is EAGVAQSPRYKIIEKRQSVAFWCNPISGHATLYWYQQILGQGPKLLIQFQNNGVVDDSQLPKDRFSAERLKGVDSTLKIQPAKLEDSAVYLCASSSGTSGTSKEQFFGPGTRLTVL.

The J gene is TRBJ2-3, the V gene TRBV6-5; TRBD2 agrees at 8 bases. V was pared by 6 bases and J by 1 base, with 6 bases of the junction left unmatched. From germline, CDR1 is MNHEY and CDR2 SVGAGI. CDR3 size: 15 residues. The CDR3 protein is CASRSGLAGTDTQYF. The DNA for the CDR3 is TGTGCCAGCAGATCCGGACTAGCTGGCACAGATACGCAGTATTTT.

CDR3 DNA: TGCGCCAGCAGCGCCCGGGGGCTCGGTAATGAAAAACTGTTTTTT. Its translation is CASSARGLGNEKLFF. V gene TRBV4-1 combines with J gene TRBJ1-4; D is possibly TRBD1 (6 bases). Germline V gene lookup returns CDR1 MGHRA and CDR2 YSYEKL. The CDR3 has 15 residues. Trimming took off 5 bases at V and 4 bases at J, with 14 bases between the two ends.

This clone occurred once. The chain combines TRBV18 with TRBJ2-3; D is ambiguous. V gave up 0 bases and J gave up 2 bases, with 3 bases separating them. From germline, CDR1 is KGHSH and CDR2 LQKENI. The CDR3 length is 13 residues. Here the CDR3 reads CASSPPVTDTQYF. In DNA form, the CDR3 reads TGTGCCAGCTCACCACCGGTCACAGATACGCAGTATTTT.

The rearrangement joins TRBV6-4 to TRBJ1-6, with D unresolved. Germline V CDR1 and CDR2: MRHNA, SNTAGT. This CDR3 spans 14 amino acids. V lost 1 base and J lost 3, with 4 bases in between. CDR3 DNA sequence: TGTGCCAGCAGTGACTACAGCTATAATTCACCCCTCCACTTT. Protein product: CASSDYSYNSPLHF.

The chain combines TRBV5-1 with TRBJ1-1; no reliable D call. The CDR3 is 13 amino acids. CDR1 and CDR2 from the germline V gene are SGHRS and YFSETQ. V dropped 3 bases and J dropped 8 bases, with 14 bases sitting between them. CDR3 protein: CASSYDTGWEAFF. The CDR3 bases are TGCGCCAGCAGCTACGACACGGGGTGGGAAGCTTTCTTT.

This chain uses TRBV5-1 with TRBJ1-2, with D perhaps TRBD1 (5 bases). Germline V gene sequence: CDR1 SGHRS, CDR2 YFSETQ. Trimming took off 3 bases at V and 8 bases at J, with 14 bases between the two ends. This CDR3 region has 13 residues. The CDR3 nucleotides read TGCGCCAGCAGCTCGGGGGAGGGCACAGGCTACACCTTC. It yields the protein CASSSGEGTGYTF.

The chain is built from TRBV2 and TRBJ1-2; 9 bases map to TRBD1. The CDR3 has 12 residues. CDR1 and CDR2 (germline): SNHLY, FYNNEI. V dropped 6 bases and J dropped 6; count of bases not matched to a gene: 2. This chain's CDR3 is CASRWTGDGYTF. For the CDR3, the DNA is TGTGCCAGCAGATGGACAGGGGATGGCTACACCTTC.

The J gene is TRBJ2-7, the V gene TRBV4-3; D perhaps matches TRBD1 (5 bases). Trimming removed 0 bases from V and 3 bases from J, with 9 bases in between. CDR1 LGHNA and CDR2 YSLEER come from the germline V gene. This CDR3 is 14 amino acids long. CDR3 nucleotides: TGCGCCAGCAGCCAAGAGCAGGGAATCTACGAGCAGTACTTC. Protein: CASSQEQGIYEQYF.

The genes are TRBV6-5 and TRBJ2-2; D is undetermined. Trimming stripped 1 base from V and 6 bases from J, with 9 bases between. This CDR3 has 14 residues. Germline CDR1 MNHEY, CDR2 SVGAGI. For the CDR3, the DNA is TGTGCCAGCAGTTACTTCGACACCCCCGGGGAGCTGTTTTTT. This sequence encodes CASSYFDTPGELFF.

The CDR3 sequence is CASSQEVGQHSYEQYF. CDR3 in DNA: TGTGCCAGCAGCCAAGAGGTGGGACAGCACTCCTACGAGCAGTACTTC. This chain joins TRBV14 and TRBJ2-7; 7 bases match TRBD1. The V and J ends lost 0 bases and 0 bases, in that order; junction bases with no gene match: 5. Germline lookup yields CDR1 SGHDN and CDR2 FVKESK. The CDR3 extends over 16 amino acids.

For the CDR3, the DNA is TGCGCCAGCAGCCAAGTAACTAGCGGGACGGAGACCCAGTACTTC. This sequence encodes CASSQVTSGTETQYF. The chain has TRBV4-3 and TRBJ2-5; 10 nucleotides match TRBD2. Trimming took 1 base from V and 5 from J; bases not matched to a gene: 4. Per the germline V gene, CDR1 is LGHNA and CDR2 is YSLEER. CDR3 length equals 15 residues.

The chain combines TRBV28 with TRBJ1-2, with a possible D match to TRBD1 (5 bases). The length of the CDR3 is 13 residues. The V end was cut by 8 bases, the J end by 5 bases, with 15 bases between. The germline V gene has CDR1 MDHEN and CDR2 SYDVKM. The CDR3 DNA reads TGTGCCAGCGAGGGGTTCCGAGTTTATGGCTACACCTTC. It is translated as CASEGFRVYGYTF.

The chain has TRBV28 and TRBJ2-7, with 9 nucleotides matching TRBD1. V lost 5 bases and J lost 2; bases outside the gene matches: 7. This CDR3 has 15 residues. CDR1 MDHEN and CDR2 SYDVKM come from the germline V gene. In DNA form, the CDR3 reads TGTGCCAGCAGTAACTGGGGGGACAGGGCCTACGAGCAGTACTTC. It translates to CASSNWGDRAYEQYF.

The genes are TRBV28 and TRBJ1-5, with a possible D match to TRBD1 (5 bases). Germline V gene sequence: CDR1 MDHEN, CDR2 SYDVKM. The V gene lost 1 base and the J gene lost 2 bases, with 15 bases spanning the gap. This CDR3 comprises 17 residues. The CDR3 sequence is CASSLLGPFGGNQPQHF. In nucleotides, the CDR3 is TGTGCCAGCAGTTTATTGGGGCCCTTTGGTGGCAATCAGCCCCAGCATTTT.

This clone came up a few times. This rearrangement joins TRBV2 to TRBJ1-6; D is unresolved. V shed 6 bases and J shed 4 bases, with 10 bases lying between them. The V gene's germline CDR1 is SNHLY and CDR2 FYNNEI. The CDR3 is 14 residues long. The CDR3 DNA reads as TGTGCCAGCAGCGCTCTCACGTATAATTCACCCCTCCACTTT. This gives the protein CASSALTYNSPLHF.

J is TRBJ2-2 and V is TRBV29-1, with unresolved D. Germline-derived CDR1 and CDR2 are SQVTM and ANQGSEA. There are 13 residues in the CDR3. The V end was cut by 3 bases, the J end by 1 base, with 6 bases between. CDR3 in amino acids: CSVDLKNTGELFF. DNA of the CDR3: TGCAGCGTTGACCTCAAGAACACCGGGGAGCTGTTTTTT.

V is TRBV27 and J is TRBJ1-1; possibly TRBD1 for D (6 bases). Germline CDR1 MNHEY, CDR2 SMNVEV (reference sequence). Between the trimmed V and J ends, which lost 5 bases and 10 bases, there was a span of 20 bases. This CDR3 has 14 amino acids. DNA of the CDR3: TGTGCCAGCAGTCTAAAGGGGGGAGTGATGAGAGCTTTCTTT. It specifies CASSLKGGVMRAFF.

The rearrangement joins TRBV7-2 to TRBJ1-5; TRBD1 is a possible D gene (6 bases). There are 15 residues in the CDR3. CDR1 and CDR2 from the germline V gene are SGHTA and FQGNSA. V was shortened by 1 base and J by 0 bases, with 7 bases between the two germline ends. CDR3 loop: CASSLGTASNQPQHF. CDR3 in DNA: TGTGCCAGCAGCTTAGGGACAGCTAGCAATCAGCCCCAGCATTTT.

The V gene is TRBV5-6, the J gene TRBJ1-3; no reliable D call. The CDR3 runs 17 residues. CDR1 and CDR2 (germline): SGHDT, YYEEEE. V lost 3 bases, J lost 0 bases, and 16 bases lay in between. For the CDR3, the DNA is TGTGCCAGCAGCTCGATTGCTGGGAGTGACTCTGGAAACACCATATATTTT. Translation gives CASSSIAGSDSGNTIYF.

The chain employs TRBV7-2 and TRBJ2-5; 15 positions match TRBD2. Per germline, CDR1 SGHTA and CDR2 FQGNSA. Trimming took 0 bases from V and 2 from J; bases not matched to a gene: 13. This CDR3 region has 21 residues. The CDR3 reads CASSLAPPGLAGGKFQETQYF. The CDR3 DNA follows: TGTGCCAGCAGCTTAGCCCCTCCGGGACTAGCGGGGGGCAAATTTCAAGAGACCCAGTACTTC.

This rearrangement joins TRBV5-6 to TRBJ2-7, with D possibly matching TRBD1 (6 bases). Trimming took off 1 base at V and 4 bases at J, with 15 bases between the two ends. Germline-derived CDR1 and CDR2 are SGHDT and YYEEEE. The CDR3 is 15 amino acids. In DNA form, the CDR3 reads TGTGCCAGCAGCTTGTTTTTGGACAGAGCTTACGAGCAGTACTTC. Translated, it gives CASSLFLDRAYEQYF. The variable domain in full, with the rest retrieved from reference TRBV5-6 and TRBJ2-7, is DAGVTQSPTHLIKTRGQQVTLRCSPKSGHDTVSWYQQALGQGPQFIFQYYEEEERQRGNFPDRFSGHQFPNYSSELNVNALLLGDSALYLCASSLFLDRAYEQYFGPGTRLTVT.

This clone has more than one count but fewer than ten. The chain joins TRBV11-2 to TRBJ2-1; D remains ambiguous. The V and J ends lost 2 bases and 9 bases respectively, with 8 bases between them. Germline CDR1 reads SGHAT; CDR2 reads FQNNGV. CDR3 length: 12 residues. The CDR3, as DNA: TGTGCCAGCAGCTTAAAAAGGGCTGAGCAGTTCTTC. It yields the protein CASSLKRAEQFF.

The chain uses TRBV4-1 and TRBJ2-5; 8 bases agree with TRBD2. V gave up 0 bases and J gave up 0 bases; unmatched junction bases: 0. In germline, CDR1 is MGHRA, CDR2 YSYEKL. The CDR3 runs to 15 residues. The CDR3 region has the DNA TGCGCCAGCAGCCAAGAACTAGCGGACCAAGAGACCCAGTACTTC. Translation gives CASSQELADQETQYF.

The rearrangement uses TRBV19 and TRBJ2-6, with TRBD1 matching over 11 bases. Germline V gives CDR1 LNHDA, CDR2 SQIVND (reference sequence). The CDR3 runs to 17 residues. Trimming removed 4 bases from V and 3 bases from J; junction bases left unmatched: 5. CDR3: CASSTGQGALGANVLTF. CDR3 sequence (DNA): TGTGCCAGTAGTACCGGACAGGGGGCGCTTGGGGCCAACGTCCTGACTTTC.

This clone came up once. The chain is built from TRBV6-5 and TRBJ1-3, with D uncertain. The CDR3 is made up of 15 amino acids. Trimming removed 0 bases from V and 2 bases from J, with 8 bases in between. Per the germline V gene, CDR1 is MNHEY and CDR2 is SVGAGI. CDR3 amino acids: CASSYSRFPGNTIYF. The CDR3 DNA sequence: TGTGCCAGCAGTTACTCCCGATTTCCTGGAAACACCATATATTTT.

This sequence joins TRBV7-9 and TRBJ1-1; D uncertain. Per germline, CDR1 SEHNR and CDR2 FQNEAQ (reference sequence). V was cut by 3 bases and J by 0 bases, with 5 bases left in between. The CDR3 has 13 amino acids. CDR3 sequence reads: CASSLSLNTEAFF. The CDR3 bases are TGTGCCAGCAGCTTGTCCTTGAACACTGAAGCTTTCTTT.

This clone came up a few times. The chain carries TRBV10-3 and TRBJ1-4; no clear D. From germline, CDR1 is ENHRY and CDR2 SYGVKD. Trimming shortened V by 8 bases and J by 0 bases, and 7 bases separated the two germline ends. This CDR3 has 13 amino acids. The CDR3 sequence is CAIGSATNEKLFF. The CDR3 nucleotides are TGTGCCATCGGGAGTGCAACTAATGAAAAACTGTTTTTT.

The V and J genes are TRBV12-5 and TRBJ2-5; D gene ambiguous. The DNA end favors TRBJ2-7, so the J call may be wrong. Looked up from germline, CDR1 is LGHNT and CDR2 is FRNRAP. This CDR3 has 13 residues. The CDR3 nucleotides are TGTGCTAGTGGCCTCAAACCCTCCTACGAGCAGTACTTC. It is translated as CASGLKPSYEQYF.